This T cell receptor (beta chain) was observed in a study of vaccination and CD4 T cells after COVID-19. Scientists ran DNA taken from cultured CD4+ T cells through the Oncomine TCR Beta short-read assay for sequencing. TCRdb recomputed calls from the PCR reads with MiXCR, one row per CDR3 protein. The sample has more than 7,000 distinct CDR3 sequences; about 61% are singletons. Treatment denoted: 10-day PBMC culture with coronavirus spike peptide pools or control peptides (ViraFEST assay). Concerning this clonotype itself: Its antigen is not known.

CDR3 size: 14 residues. Losses at the gene ends were 5 bases for V and 2 bases for J; bases not matched to a gene: 1. CDR1 is MDHEN and CDR2 is SYDVKM in the germline V gene. The chain recombines TRBV28 with TRBJ2-7, with 12 bases matching TRBD2. The receptor's source is a human donor who had recovered from COVID-19. The sample consisted of CD4+ T cells from blood, cultured in vitro. CDR3 bases: TGTGCCAGCAGTCTAGCGGGGGGGCCCTACGAGCAGTACTTC. Amino acids: CASSLAGGPYEQYF.